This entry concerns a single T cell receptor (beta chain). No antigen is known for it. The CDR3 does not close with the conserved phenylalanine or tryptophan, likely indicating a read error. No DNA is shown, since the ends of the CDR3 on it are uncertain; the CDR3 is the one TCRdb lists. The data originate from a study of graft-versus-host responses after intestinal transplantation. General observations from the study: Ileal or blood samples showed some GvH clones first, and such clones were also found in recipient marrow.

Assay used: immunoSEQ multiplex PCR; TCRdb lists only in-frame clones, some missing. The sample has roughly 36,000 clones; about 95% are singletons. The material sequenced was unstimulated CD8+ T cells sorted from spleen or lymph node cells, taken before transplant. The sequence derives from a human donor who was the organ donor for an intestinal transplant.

The CDR3 reads CASSPGGGRG. V gene TRBV9 combines with J gene TRBJ2-4. Germline V gives CDR1 SGDLS, CDR2 YYNGEE. The CDR3 is 10 residues long, counting both termini.